The T cell receptor (beta chain) under discussion was sequenced for a study of siplizumab effects on memory and regulatory T cells. The study's findings and limits: The Treg-derived share of mappable alloreactive CD4+ clones averaged about 68% with siplizumab and around 26% in controls.

To note about this clone: As yet, its antigen is unknown.

Per the germline V gene, CDR1 is ENHRY and CDR2 is SYGVKD. With 7 bases clipped from V and 2 bases from J, the junction kept 5 bases outside the gene matches. This CDR3 has 15 amino acids. The table came from immunoSEQ multiplex PCR; TCRdb's copy has only in-frame clones and leaves some out. Of more than 85,000 clones listed, around nine tenths are singletons. The V gene is TRBV10-3, the J gene TRBJ2-5; 12 bases line up with TRBD2. Sequences were obtained from CD4+ T cells sorted from blood. The source is a human donor in good health. The CDR3 spells CAITPSGGGQETQYF. CDR3 coding DNA: TGTGCCATCACCCCTAGCGGGGGGGGGCAAGAGACCCAGTACTTC.